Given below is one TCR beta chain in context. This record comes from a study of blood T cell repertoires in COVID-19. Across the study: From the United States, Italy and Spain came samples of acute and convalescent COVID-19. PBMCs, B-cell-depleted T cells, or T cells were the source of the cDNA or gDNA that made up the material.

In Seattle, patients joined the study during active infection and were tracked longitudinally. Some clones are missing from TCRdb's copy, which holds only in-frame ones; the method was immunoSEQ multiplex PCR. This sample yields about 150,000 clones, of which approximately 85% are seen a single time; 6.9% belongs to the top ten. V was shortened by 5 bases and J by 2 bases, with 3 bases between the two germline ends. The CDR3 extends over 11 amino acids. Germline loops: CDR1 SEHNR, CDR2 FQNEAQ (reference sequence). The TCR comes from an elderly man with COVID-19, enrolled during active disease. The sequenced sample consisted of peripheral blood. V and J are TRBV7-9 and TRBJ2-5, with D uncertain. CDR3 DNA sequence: TGTGCCAGCAGCCATCAAGAGACCCAGTACTTC. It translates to CASSHQETQYF.